These 8 T cell receptor beta chains were sequenced from one sample in a study of CXCR3-negative and CXCR3-positive naive CD8 T cells. With UMI labels, 5' RACE was used to prepare the TRB cDNA libraries. TCRdb reprocessed the 5' RACE reads, keeping one entry per CDR3 protein, no DNA. Its table records approximately 56,000 distinct CDR3 sequences. The sample was memory CD8+ T cells from blood. All receptors come from a human donor in good health. Some clones in this sample may be carry-over from other donors' samples.

The chain joins TRBV27 to TRBJ1-4; TCRdb's assignment of TRBD1 cannot be checked, as there is no DNA. The CDR3 is 15 amino acids. Germline loops: CDR1 MNHEY, CDR2 SMNVEV (reference sequence). The CDR3 here is CASTSGIYFGGKLFF.

The genes are TRBV7-9 and TRBJ2-4; TCRdb designates TRBD2, a call that cannot be tested without DNA. From germline, CDR1 is SEHNR and CDR2 FQNEAQ (reference sequence). The CDR3 extends over 19 amino acids. The CDR3 sequence is CAGSLTSKTSRRAGNIQYF.

The chain joins TRBV7-2 to TRBJ2-7; TCRdb's D call of TRBD1 is untestable without DNA. This CDR3 contains 14 residues. The germline V gene encodes CDR1 SGHTA and CDR2 FQGNSA. CDR3 loop: CASSHPTGPYEQYF.

The chain has TRBV29-1 and TRBJ2-7; TCRdb selects TRBD1, and the lack of DNA leaves this call unchecked. The CDR3 totals 15 residues. The V gene's germline CDR1 is SQVTM and CDR2 ANQGSEA. This CDR3 is CSVEDWTGTGYEQYF.

The chain uses TRBV3-1 and TRBJ2-5; TCRdb reports TRBD2, a call that lacks DNA to check it against. The CDR3 consists of 18 residues. The germline gives CDR1 LGHDT, CDR2 YNNKEL (reference sequence). The CDR3 here is CASSQEDTLAGGTETQYF.

V and J are TRBV25-1 and TRBJ2-7; TCRdb designates TRBD1, a call that cannot be tested without DNA. This CDR3 is 14 amino acids long. Germline CDR1 MGHDK, CDR2 SYGVNS. The CDR3 reads CASSVDRQPYEQYF.

The J gene is TRBJ2-2, the V gene TRBV4-2. The CDR3 is 16 amino acids. The germline V gene encodes CDR1 LGHNA and CDR2 YNFKEQ. The CDR3: CASSQESDGNTGELFF.

The V call is TRBV24-1, the J call TRBJ2-1; TCRdb's D call, TRBD1, is unchecked because there is no DNA. The CDR3 has 14 amino acids. Germline V gene data show CDR1 as KGHDR and CDR2 as SFDVKD. The CDR3 protein is CATSDLTGVDEQYF.